Listed below are T cell receptor beta chains from one sample, sequenced in a study of cytomegalovirus exposure and HLA in healthy donors. Assay used: immunoSEQ multiplex PCR; TCRdb lists only in-frame clones, some missing. The table has 110,000 to 150,000 clones, over 60% seen once; the top ten hold approximately 5%. The sequenced sample was PBMCs. The source of these receptors is a woman aged 45 to 65 in good health and CMV-seronegative. Both conserved end residues are part of each CDR3. Fields, in order: D gene, clone size, V gene, J gene, CDR3 protein, CDR3 DNA. The D gene is left open where the match is weak. Not all rows give a size; the values are once, few, many and, for expanded clones, a class.

d_gene: TRBD1; abundance: NA; v_gene: TRBV29-1; j_gene: TRBJ1-1; CDR3aa: CSVEGQVDTEAFF; CDR3nt: TGCAGCGTTGAGGGACAGGTGGACACTGAAGCTTTCTTT
d_gene: NA; abundance: NA; v_gene: TRBV7-9; j_gene: TRBJ1-1; CDR3aa: CASSFQGSYTEAFF; CDR3nt: TGTGCCAGCAGCTTTCAGGGAAGTTACACTGAAGCTTTCTTT
d_gene: NA; abundance: NA; v_gene: TRBV4-1; j_gene: TRBJ1-2; CDR3aa: CASSQDATESLYGYTF; CDR3nt: TGCGCCAGCAGCCAGGATGCGACAGAGAGTCTCTATGGCTACACCTTC
d_gene: NA; abundance: NA; v_gene: TRBV5-1; j_gene: TRBJ2-7; CDR3aa: CASSLAGDTYEQYF; CDR3nt: TGCGCCAGCAGCTTGGCCGGGGACACCTACGAGCAGTACTTC
d_gene: NA; abundance: few; v_gene: TRBV5-4; j_gene: TRBJ2-3; CDR3aa: CASSLGGVGPRATQYF; CDR3nt: TGTGCCAGCAGCTTGGGGGGCGTCGGGCCACGGGCTACGCAGTATTTT
d_gene: NA; abundance: NA; v_gene: TRBV6-1; j_gene: TRBJ1-6; CDR3aa: CASSFTGSYNSPLHF; CDR3nt: TGTGCCAGCAGTTTCACGGGATCCTATAATTCACCCCTCCACTTT
d_gene: TRBD1; abundance: NA; v_gene: TRBV7-9; j_gene: TRBJ2-5; CDR3aa: CASSFRQGFRETQYF; CDR3nt: TGTGCCAGCAGCTTTCGACAGGGTTTCAGGGAGACCCAGTACTTC
d_gene: NA; abundance: NA; v_gene: TRBV5-8; j_gene: TRBJ1-1; CDR3aa: CASSLSPYRVGIGNTEAFF; CDR3nt: TGTGCCAGCAGCTTGTCCCCTTACAGGGTTGGTATTGGGAACACTGAAGCTTTCTTT
d_gene: NA; abundance: few; v_gene: TRBV6-1; j_gene: TRBJ1-1; CDR3aa: CASSEPWGGNTEAFF; CDR3nt: TGTGCCAGCAGTGAACCCTGGGGGGGGAACACTGAAGCTTTCTTT
d_gene: TRBD1; abundance: NA; v_gene: TRBV5-7; j_gene: TRBJ2-2; CDR3aa: CASSLCRDREAGELFF; CDR3nt: TGTGCCAGCAGCCTATGCCGGGACAGGGAGGCCGGGGAGCTGTTTTTT
d_gene: TRBD1; abundance: NA; v_gene: TRBV6-5; j_gene: TRBJ1-6; CDR3aa: CASGQGASPLHF; CDR3nt: TGTGCCAGCGGACAGGGCGCTTCACCCCTCCACTTT
d_gene: NA; abundance: few; v_gene: TRBV5-6; j_gene: TRBJ2-3; CDR3aa: CASSQTDTQYF; CDR3nt: TGTGCCAGCAGCCAGACAGATACGCAGTATTTT
d_gene: NA; abundance: NA; v_gene: TRBV6-5; j_gene: TRBJ1-5; CDR3aa: CASRLSWRGNQPQHF; CDR3nt: TGTGCCAGCCGCCTTAGTTGGAGGGGCAATCAGCCCCAGCATTTT
d_gene: TRBD1; abundance: NA; v_gene: TRBV18; j_gene: TRBJ1-4; CDR3aa: CASSPNIDRAEKLFF; CDR3nt: TGTGCCAGCTCACCAAACATCGACAGGGCTGAAAAACTGTTTTTT
d_gene: TRBD2; abundance: NA; v_gene: TRBV5-4; j_gene: TRBJ2-3; CDR3aa: CASSFSSGGTDTQYF; CDR3nt: TGTGCCAGCAGCTTCTCTAGCGGGGGAACAGATACGCAGTATTTT
d_gene: NA; abundance: NA; v_gene: TRBV11-3; j_gene: TRBJ2-3; CDR3aa: CASSPRGYTDTQYF; CDR3nt: TGTGCCAGCTCGCCCCGCGGCTACACAGATACGCAGTATTTT
d_gene: TRBD1; abundance: NA; v_gene: TRBV4-1; j_gene: TRBJ2-7; CDR3aa: CASSRKQGAHDEQYF; CDR3nt: TGCGCCAGCAGCCGAAAACAGGGGGCCCATGACGAGCAGTACTTC
d_gene: TRBD1; abundance: NA; v_gene: TRBV4-1; j_gene: TRBJ1-6; CDR3aa: CASSQAMTGLGNSPLHF; CDR3nt: TGCGCCAGCAGCCAAGCAATGACAGGGTTGGGGAATTCACCCCTCCACTTT
d_gene: TRBD1; abundance: NA; v_gene: TRBV9; j_gene: TRBJ1-2; CDR3aa: CASSSGQAGYGYTF; CDR3nt: TGTGCCAGCAGCTCAGGACAGGCTGGCTATGGCTACACCTTC
d_gene: NA; abundance: once; v_gene: TRBV4-3; j_gene: TRBJ2-6; CDR3aa: CASSQDHRPFSGANVLTF; CDR3nt: TGCGCCAGCAGCCAAGATCACAGACCGTTCTCTGGGGCCAACGTCCTGACTTTC
d_gene: NA; abundance: NA; v_gene: TRBV19; j_gene: TRBJ2-5; CDR3aa: CASSILRDSKETQYF; CDR3nt: TGTGCCAGTAGTATTTTGCGAGACAGCAAAGAGACCCAGTACTTC
d_gene: TRBD1; abundance: NA; v_gene: TRBV28; j_gene: TRBJ2-7; CDR3aa: CASTRQGALSEQYF; CDR3nt: TGTGCCAGCACTCGACAGGGGGCGCTAAGCGAGCAGTACTTC
d_gene: NA; abundance: NA; v_gene: TRBV11-2; j_gene: TRBJ2-1; CDR3aa: CASSFAGESEQFF; CDR3nt: TGTGCCAGCAGCTTCGCAGGGGAGAGTGAGCAGTTCTTC
d_gene: TRBD1; abundance: NA; v_gene: TRBV5-1; j_gene: TRBJ2-7; CDR3aa: CASSAWTGDEQYF; CDR3nt: TGCGCCAGCAGCGCCTGGACAGGGGACGAGCAGTACTTC
d_gene: NA; abundance: NA; v_gene: TRBV2; j_gene: TRBJ2-7; CDR3aa: CASSGSYEQYF; CDR3nt: TGTGCCAGCAGTGGCAGCTACGAGCAGTACTTC
d_gene: NA; abundance: few; v_gene: TRBV6-6; j_gene: TRBJ2-3; CDR3aa: CASSYSAEPTDTQYF; CDR3nt: TGTGCCAGCAGTTACTCGGCCGAACCCACAGATACGCAGTATTTT